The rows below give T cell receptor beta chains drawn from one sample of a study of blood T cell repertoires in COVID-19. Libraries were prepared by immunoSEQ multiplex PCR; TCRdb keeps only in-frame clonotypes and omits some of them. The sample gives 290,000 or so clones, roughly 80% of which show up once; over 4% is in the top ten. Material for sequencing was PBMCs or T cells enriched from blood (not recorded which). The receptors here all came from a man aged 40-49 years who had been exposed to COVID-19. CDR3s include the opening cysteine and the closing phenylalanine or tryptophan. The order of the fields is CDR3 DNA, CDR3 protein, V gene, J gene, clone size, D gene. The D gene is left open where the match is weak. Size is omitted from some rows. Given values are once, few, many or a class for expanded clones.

TGTGCCAGCCGGGTAGGATACGGAAACACCATATATTTT	CASRVGYGNTIYF	TRBV6-5	TRBJ1-3	-	-
TGTGCCAGCAGCTTACAGGGATGGAACACTGAAGCTTTCTTT	CASSLQGWNTEAFF	TRBV7-9	TRBJ1-1	-	-
TGCGCCAGCAGGACAGGGTGGTACACTGAAGCTTTCTTT	CASRTGWYTEAFF	TRBV5-1	TRBJ1-1	-	TRBD1
TGTGCCAGCAGCTCACAGGGGGGATATGTGAACTATGGCTACACCTTC	CASSSQGGYVNYGYTF	TRBV7-2	TRBJ1-2	-	TRBD1
TGTGCCAGCAGCTTAGGACTAAGTAGGGAAGAGACCCAGTACTTC	CASSLGLSREETQYF	TRBV7-9	TRBJ2-5	few	-
TGTGCCAGCAGCCTTAGCGGGATAGAGTGGAGCCAAGAGACCCAGTACTTC	CASSLSGIEWSQETQYF	TRBV14	TRBJ2-5	-	TRBD2
TGTGCCAGCAGTCCCAAGGACAGGGACTACGAGCAGTACTTC	CASSPKDRDYEQYF	TRBV27	TRBJ2-7	-	TRBD1
TGCGCCAGCAGCGACCAGGGTGGGGCCAACGTCCTGACTTTC	CASSDQGGANVLTF	TRBV5-1	TRBJ2-6	-	-
TGTGCCAGCACTTATCCGGGGTTGAACTCTGGGGCCAACGTCCTGACTTTC	CASTYPGLNSGANVLTF	TRBV6-2/TRBV6-3	TRBJ2-6	-	-
TGTGCCAGCTCACCAAAAGCAGCCGGGACAGGGGTTAGCTATGGCTACACCTTC	CASSPKAAGTGVSYGYTF	TRBV18	TRBJ1-2	-	TRBD1
TGTGCCAGCAGCTTAGCACTAGGGTCCGCCGGGGAGCTGTTTTTT	CASSLALGSAGELFF	TRBV5-4	TRBJ2-2	-	-
TGCAGTGCTAGTTTGGAGTACGAGCAGTACTTC	CSASLEYEQYF	TRBV20-1	TRBJ2-7	-	-
TGTGCCAGCAGCTCAGGGGGGACGGACCCTGACACCTTC	CASSSGGTDPDTF	TRBV7-2	TRBJ1-2	few	TRBD1
TGTGCCACCTCTAGCGGGAGTAAGGGTGAGCAGTTCTTC	CATSSGSKGEQFF	TRBV6-4	TRBJ2-1	-	TRBD2
TGTGCCAGCAGCGCCGTTTCGGGGATCCGGGAGCAGTTCTTC	CASSAVSGIREQFF	TRBV9	TRBJ2-1	-	-
TGTGCCAGCAGCACAAACCCCCGGGACAGTCTTGGCAATGAGCAGTTCTTC	CASSTNPRDSLGNEQFF	TRBV7-9	TRBJ2-1	-	TRBD1
TGCGCCAGCAGCTGGGGGGCAGGGGGCGCCTACGAGCAGTACTTC	CASSWGAGGAYEQYF	TRBV5-1	TRBJ2-7	-	TRBD1
TGTGCCAGCAGCCCCACGAGGACCTACAATGAGCAGTTCTTC	CASSPTRTYNEQFF	TRBV14	TRBJ2-1	-	-
TGTGCCAGCAGGAAGGGGCCGACAGAACAGTACTTC	CASRKGPTEQYF	TRBV6-5	TRBJ2-7	few	-
TGTGCCAGCAGCACCCGATTGAGCACTGAAGCTTTCTTT	CASSTRLSTEAFF	TRBV7-9	TRBJ1-1	-	-
TGCGCCAGCAGCGTGGGGGCCCAAGAGACCCAGTACTTC	CASSVGAQETQYF	TRBV4-1	TRBJ2-5	-	-
TGCGCCAGCAGCCAAGAAGGTGCGGGGGGTAGCAATCAGCCCCAGCATTTT	CASSQEGAGGSNQPQHF	TRBV4-1	TRBJ1-5	-	-
TGTGCCAGCAGTGAGCAGGGACTCTCTGGAAACACCATATATTTT	CASSEQGLSGNTIYF	TRBV6-1	TRBJ1-3	-	-
TGTGCCAGCAGCTCGCGGGCGGATTTTAACTATGGCTACACCTTC	CASSSRADFNYGYTF	TRBV11-2	TRBJ1-2	-	-
TGTGCCACCGTTGCGGGGGGAACCAACACTGAAGCTTTCTTT	CATVAGGTNTEAFF	TRBV24-1	TRBJ1-1	-	-
TGTGCCAGTATTGACAGGGTTAATGGCTACACCTTC	CASIDRVNGYTF	TRBV19	TRBJ1-2	-	TRBD1
TGTGCCACACAGGGACCAACTACCCTTGAGCAGTACTTC	CATQGPTTLEQYF	TRBV24-1	TRBJ2-7	-	-
TGTGCCAGCAGCTTAGGGACAGGCTGGGGCTACGAGCAGTACTTC	CASSLGTGWGYEQYF	TRBV11-2	TRBJ2-7	many	TRBD1
TGTGCTAGTCGGCAGGCGTCAAATTCACCCCTCCACTTT	CASRQASNSPLHF	TRBV12-5	TRBJ1-6	-	-
TGTGCCAGCAGCCCCTTAGCCATGAACACTGAAGCTTTCTTT	CASSPLAMNTEAFF	TRBV11-2	TRBJ1-1	few	-
TGTGCCATCAGGGGCCCGGGACAGGGGGCGGTTGCTGGAAACACCATATATTTT	CAIRGPGQGAVAGNTIYF	TRBV10-3	TRBJ1-3	-	TRBD1
TGTGCCAGCTCATTAAGCAGCGCCCAAGAGACCCAGTACTTC	CASSLSSAQETQYF	TRBV18	TRBJ2-5	-	-
TGTGCCAGCAGCCCCCTCGGCACTAGTGCATACAATGAGCAGTTCTTC	CASSPLGTSAYNEQFF	TRBV3-1/TRBV3-2	TRBJ2-1	-	-
TGTGCCAGCAGCGACTACGACCGGAGTGGCTACACCTTC	CASSDYDRSGYTF	TRBV6-4	TRBJ1-2	-	-
TGTGCCAGCAGACCAGGGGTGCAGGCTGGAAACACCATATATTTT	CASRPGVQAGNTIYF	TRBV6-5	TRBJ1-3	-	-
TGCGCCAGCAGTTCGGGCAGGGGGCTAAGTGGATCTGGAAACACCATATATTTT	CASSSGRGLSGSGNTIYF	TRBV5-1	TRBJ1-3	-	TRBD1
TGTGCCAGCAGAACAGTGAGTAGCTATGGCTACACCTTC	CASRTVSSYGYTF	TRBV6-5	TRBJ1-2	-	-
TGTGCCAGCAGTTTCAGCGGCTACACAGATACGCAGTATTTT	CASSFSGYTDTQYF	TRBV6-5	TRBJ2-3	-	-
TGTGCCTCCCCAGGGTACAATGAGCAGTTCTTC	CASPGYNEQFF	TRBV19	TRBJ2-1	-	-
TGTGCCAGCAGCCGCGGGGGGGGGAGCGAGACCCAGTACTTC	CASSRGGGSETQYF	TRBV11-2	TRBJ2-5	-	TRBD2
TGTGCCAGCAGCGCTAGGGGCGGATCTGGCTACGAGCAGTACTTC	CASSARGGSGYEQYF	TRBV9	TRBJ2-7	-	-
TGTGCCAGTATTGGGGCTGGTGGATACGAGCAGTACTTC	CASIGAGGYEQYF	TRBV19	TRBJ2-7	-	-
TGTGCCAGCAGTCCCAGGTTGAACACTGAAGCTTTCTTT	CASSPRLNTEAFF	TRBV11-3	TRBJ1-1	-	-
TGTGCCAGCAGCCCCGGGACAGCCACAGATACGCAGTATTTT	CASSPGTATDTQYF	TRBV5-5	TRBJ2-3	many	TRBD1
TGTGCCAGCAGCTTGGGAGTGAAATACACTGAAGCTTTCTTT	CASSLGVKYTEAFF	TRBV5-6	TRBJ1-1	-	-
TGTGCCAGTAGTATTAGACAGAAAGCCCAGCCCCAGCATTTT	CASSIRQKAQPQHF	TRBV19	TRBJ1-5	-	-
TGTGCCAGCAGGCCCGCGGACAGGTTCGAGCAGTACTTC	CASRPADRFEQYF	TRBV6-5	TRBJ2-7	-	TRBD1
TGCGCCAGCAGCCCTCTTAGGGGTTTTGGTGGCTACACCTTC	CASSPLRGFGGYTF	TRBV5-1	TRBJ1-2	-	-
TGTGCCAGCAGCCTTAGCGGGGCATCCTACGAGCAGTACTTC	CASSLSGASYEQYF	TRBV5-4	TRBJ2-7	-	TRBD2
TGTGCCAGCAGCCTGACAGGACCAAACACAGATACGCAGTATTTT	CASSLTGPNTDTQYF	TRBV3-1/TRBV3-2	TRBJ2-3	once	-
TGTGCCAGCTCACCAATAGGGGCTGGAAACACCATATATTTT	CASSPIGAGNTIYF	TRBV18	TRBJ1-3	-	-